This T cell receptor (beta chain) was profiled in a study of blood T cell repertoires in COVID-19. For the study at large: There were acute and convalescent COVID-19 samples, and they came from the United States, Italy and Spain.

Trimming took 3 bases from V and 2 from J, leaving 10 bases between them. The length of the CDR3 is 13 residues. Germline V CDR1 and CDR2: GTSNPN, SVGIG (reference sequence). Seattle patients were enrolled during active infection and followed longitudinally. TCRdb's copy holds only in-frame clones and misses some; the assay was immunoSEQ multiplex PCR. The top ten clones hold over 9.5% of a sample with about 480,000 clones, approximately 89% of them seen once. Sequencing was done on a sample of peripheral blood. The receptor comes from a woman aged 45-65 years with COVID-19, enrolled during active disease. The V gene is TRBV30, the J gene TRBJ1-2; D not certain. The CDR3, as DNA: TGTGCCTGGAGGCTACTCGAGAACTATGGCTACACCTTC. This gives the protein CAWRLLENYGYTF.